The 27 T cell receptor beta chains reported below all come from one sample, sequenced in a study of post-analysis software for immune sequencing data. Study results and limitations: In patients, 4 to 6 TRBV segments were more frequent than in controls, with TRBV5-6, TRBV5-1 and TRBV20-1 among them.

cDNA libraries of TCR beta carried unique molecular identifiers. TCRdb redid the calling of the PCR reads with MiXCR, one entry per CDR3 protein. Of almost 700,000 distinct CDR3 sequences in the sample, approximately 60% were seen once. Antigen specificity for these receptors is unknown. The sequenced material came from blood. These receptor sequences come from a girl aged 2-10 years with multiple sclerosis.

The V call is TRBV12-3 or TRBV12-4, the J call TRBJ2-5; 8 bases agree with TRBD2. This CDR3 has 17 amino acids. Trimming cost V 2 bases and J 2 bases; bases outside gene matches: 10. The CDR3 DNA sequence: TGTGCCAGCAGTTTATCGCCGCGGGGGGCTGGGCAAGAGACCCAGTACTTC. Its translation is CASSLSPRGAGQETQYF.

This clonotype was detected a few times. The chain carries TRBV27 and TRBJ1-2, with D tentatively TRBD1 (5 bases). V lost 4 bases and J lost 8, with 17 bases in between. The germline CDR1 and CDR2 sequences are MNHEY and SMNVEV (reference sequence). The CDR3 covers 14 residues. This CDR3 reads CASSSRRVLGGYTF. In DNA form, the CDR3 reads TGTGCCAGCAGTTCCCGCAGGGTCTTGGGAGGCTACACCTTC.

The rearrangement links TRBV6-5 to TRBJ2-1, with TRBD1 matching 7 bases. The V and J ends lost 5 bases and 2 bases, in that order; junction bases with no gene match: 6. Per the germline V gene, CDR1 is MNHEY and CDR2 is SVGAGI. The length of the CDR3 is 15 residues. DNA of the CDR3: TGTGCCAGCAGTGCTTGGACAGGAACCTACAATGAGCAGTTCTTC. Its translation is CASSAWTGTYNEQFF.

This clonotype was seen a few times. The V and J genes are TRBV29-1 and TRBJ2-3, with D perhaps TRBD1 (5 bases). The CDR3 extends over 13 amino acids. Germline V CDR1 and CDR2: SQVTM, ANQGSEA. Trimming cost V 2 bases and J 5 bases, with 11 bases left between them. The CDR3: CSVESGARDTQYF. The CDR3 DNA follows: TGCAGCGTTGAATCTGGGGCGAGAGATACGCAGTATTTT.

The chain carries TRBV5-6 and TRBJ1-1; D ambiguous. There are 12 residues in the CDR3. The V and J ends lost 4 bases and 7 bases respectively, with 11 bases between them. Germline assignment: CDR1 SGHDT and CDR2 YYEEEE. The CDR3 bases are TGTGCCAGCAGCCCAGGACGGCATGAAGCTTTCTTT. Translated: CASSPGRHEAFF. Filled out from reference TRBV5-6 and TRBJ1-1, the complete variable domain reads DAGVTQSPTHLIKTRGQQVTLRCSPKSGHDTVSWYQQALGQGPQFIFQYYEEEERQRGNFPDRFSGHQFPNYSSELNVNALLLGDSALYLCASSPGRHEAFFGQGTRLTVV.

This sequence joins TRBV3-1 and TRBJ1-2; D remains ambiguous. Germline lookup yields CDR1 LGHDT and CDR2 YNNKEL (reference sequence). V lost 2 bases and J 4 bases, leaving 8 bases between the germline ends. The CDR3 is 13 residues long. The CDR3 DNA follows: TGTGCCAGCAGCCAAAACGACCTCTATGGCTACACCTTC. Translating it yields CASSQNDLYGYTF.

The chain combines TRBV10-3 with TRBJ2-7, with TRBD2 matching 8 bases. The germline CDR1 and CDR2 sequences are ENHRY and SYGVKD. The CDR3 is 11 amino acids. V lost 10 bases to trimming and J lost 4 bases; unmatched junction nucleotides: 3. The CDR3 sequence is CATGLEYEQYF. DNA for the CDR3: TGTGCCACGGGACTAGAGTACGAGCAGTACTTC.

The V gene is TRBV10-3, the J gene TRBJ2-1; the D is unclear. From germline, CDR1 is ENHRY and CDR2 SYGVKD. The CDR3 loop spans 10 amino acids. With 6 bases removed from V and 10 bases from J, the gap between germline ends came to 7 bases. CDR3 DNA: TGTGCCATCAGAGAAACCGAGCAGTTCTTC. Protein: CAIRETEQFF.

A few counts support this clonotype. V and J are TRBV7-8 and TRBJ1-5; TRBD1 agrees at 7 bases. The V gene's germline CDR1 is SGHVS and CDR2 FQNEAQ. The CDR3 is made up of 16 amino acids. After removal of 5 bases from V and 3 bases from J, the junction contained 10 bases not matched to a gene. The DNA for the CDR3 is TGTGCCAGCAGCCCCAGGAGAGGACAGGCCAATCAGCCCCAGCATTTT. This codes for CASSPRRGQANQPQHF.

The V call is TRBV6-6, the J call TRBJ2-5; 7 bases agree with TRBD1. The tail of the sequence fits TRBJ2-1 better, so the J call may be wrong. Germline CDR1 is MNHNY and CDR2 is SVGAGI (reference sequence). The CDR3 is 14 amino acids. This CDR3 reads CASSSMGQQETQFF. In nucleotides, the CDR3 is TGTGCCAGCAGTTCCATGGGACAGCAAGAGACCCAGTTCTTC.

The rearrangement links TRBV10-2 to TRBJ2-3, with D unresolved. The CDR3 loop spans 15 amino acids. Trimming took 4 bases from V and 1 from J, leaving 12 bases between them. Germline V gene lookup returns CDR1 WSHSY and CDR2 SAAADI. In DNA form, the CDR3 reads TGCGCCAGCAGTGGGTCTGAGGTCGGCACAGATACGCAGTATTTT. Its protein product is CASSGSEVGTDTQYF.

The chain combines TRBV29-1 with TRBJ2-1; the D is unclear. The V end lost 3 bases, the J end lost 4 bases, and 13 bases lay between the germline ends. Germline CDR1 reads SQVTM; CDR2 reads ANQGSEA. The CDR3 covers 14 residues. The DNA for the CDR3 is TGCAGCGTTGATAGGCTAGACGGTTACAATGAGCAGTTCTTC. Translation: CSVDRLDGYNEQFF.

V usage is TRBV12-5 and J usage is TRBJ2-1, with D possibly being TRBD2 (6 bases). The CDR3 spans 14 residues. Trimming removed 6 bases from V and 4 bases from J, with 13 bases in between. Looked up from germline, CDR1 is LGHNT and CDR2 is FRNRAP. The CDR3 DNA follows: TGTGCTAGTGGCCCCGGGACTTTTTACAATGAGCAGTTCTTC. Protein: CASGPGTFYNEQFF.

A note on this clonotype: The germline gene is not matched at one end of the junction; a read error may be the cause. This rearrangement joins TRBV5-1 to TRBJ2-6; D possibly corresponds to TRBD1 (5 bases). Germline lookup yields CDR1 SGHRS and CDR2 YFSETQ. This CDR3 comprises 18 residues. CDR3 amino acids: CASSSSSPRSAGANALTF. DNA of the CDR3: TGCGCCAGCAGCTCGTCCTCCCCACGGTCTGCTGGGGCCAACGCCCTGACTTTC.

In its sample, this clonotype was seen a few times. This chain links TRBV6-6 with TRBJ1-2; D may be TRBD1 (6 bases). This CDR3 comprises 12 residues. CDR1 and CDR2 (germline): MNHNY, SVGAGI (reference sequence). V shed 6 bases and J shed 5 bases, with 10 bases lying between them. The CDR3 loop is CASSHGQYGYTF. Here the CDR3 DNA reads TGTGCCAGCAGCCACGGACAGTATGGCTACACCTTC.

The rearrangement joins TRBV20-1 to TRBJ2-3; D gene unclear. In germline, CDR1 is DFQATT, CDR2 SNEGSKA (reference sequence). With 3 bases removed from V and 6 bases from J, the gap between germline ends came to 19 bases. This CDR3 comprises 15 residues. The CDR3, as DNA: TGCAGTGCTAGCGGAGTCGGTGGGTTGTCTGATACGCAGTATTTT. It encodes CSASGVGGLSDTQYF.

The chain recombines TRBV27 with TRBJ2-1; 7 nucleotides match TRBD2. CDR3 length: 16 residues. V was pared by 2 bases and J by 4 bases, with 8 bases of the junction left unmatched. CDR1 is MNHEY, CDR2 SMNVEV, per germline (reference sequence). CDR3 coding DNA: TGTGCCAGCAGTTTAATGGCCAGCGGGGATTACAATGAGCAGTTCTTC. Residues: CASSLMASGDYNEQFF.

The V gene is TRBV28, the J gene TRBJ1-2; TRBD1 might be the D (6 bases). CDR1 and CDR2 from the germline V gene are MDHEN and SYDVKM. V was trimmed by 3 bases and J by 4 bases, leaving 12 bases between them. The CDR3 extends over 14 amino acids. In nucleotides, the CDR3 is TGTGCCAGCAGTTTCCCCACAGGGACCTATGGCTACACCTTC. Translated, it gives CASSFPTGTYGYTF.

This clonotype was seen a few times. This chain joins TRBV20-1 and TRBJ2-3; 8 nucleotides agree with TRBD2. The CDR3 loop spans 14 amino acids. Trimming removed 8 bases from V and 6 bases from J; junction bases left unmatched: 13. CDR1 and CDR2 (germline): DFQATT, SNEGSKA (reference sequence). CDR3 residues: CSSPGTRDRDTQYF. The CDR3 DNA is TGCAGTTCGCCCGGGACTAGGGATCGGGATACGCAGTATTTT.

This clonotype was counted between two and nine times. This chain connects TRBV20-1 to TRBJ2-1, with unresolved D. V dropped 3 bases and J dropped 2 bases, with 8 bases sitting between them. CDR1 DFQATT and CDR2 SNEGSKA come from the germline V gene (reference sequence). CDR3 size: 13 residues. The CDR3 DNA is TGCAGTGCTAGGGCTGCGACCTACAATGAGCAGTTCTTC. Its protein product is CSARAATYNEQFF.

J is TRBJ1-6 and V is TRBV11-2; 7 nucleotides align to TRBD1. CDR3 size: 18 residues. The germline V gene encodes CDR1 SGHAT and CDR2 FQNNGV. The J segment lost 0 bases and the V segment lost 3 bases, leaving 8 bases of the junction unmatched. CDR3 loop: CASSLGTEPSSYNSPLHF. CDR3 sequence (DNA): TGTGCCAGCAGCTTGGGGACAGAGCCTAGCTCCTATAATTCACCCCTCCACTTT.

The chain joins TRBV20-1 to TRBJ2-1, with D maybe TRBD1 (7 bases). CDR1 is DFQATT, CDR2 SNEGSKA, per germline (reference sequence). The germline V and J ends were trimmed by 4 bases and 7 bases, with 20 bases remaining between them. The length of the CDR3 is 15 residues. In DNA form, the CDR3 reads TGCAGTGCTAAGGAACAGGGGAGGCTTAAGAATGAGCAGTTCTTC. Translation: CSAKEQGRLKNEQFF.

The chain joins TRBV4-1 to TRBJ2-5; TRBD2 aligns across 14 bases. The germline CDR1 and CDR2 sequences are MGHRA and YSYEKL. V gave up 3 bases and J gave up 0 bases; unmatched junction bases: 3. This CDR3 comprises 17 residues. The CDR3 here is CASSQGLAGVYQETQYF. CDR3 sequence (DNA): TGCGCCAGCAGCCAGGGACTAGCGGGAGTGTACCAAGAGACCCAGTACTTC.

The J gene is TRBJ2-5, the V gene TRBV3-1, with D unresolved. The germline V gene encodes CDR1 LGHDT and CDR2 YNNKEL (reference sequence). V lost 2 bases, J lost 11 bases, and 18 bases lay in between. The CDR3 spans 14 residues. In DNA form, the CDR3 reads TGTGCCAGCAGCCAACCCCCACACTACAATGAGCAGTACTTC. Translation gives CASSQPPHYNEQYF.

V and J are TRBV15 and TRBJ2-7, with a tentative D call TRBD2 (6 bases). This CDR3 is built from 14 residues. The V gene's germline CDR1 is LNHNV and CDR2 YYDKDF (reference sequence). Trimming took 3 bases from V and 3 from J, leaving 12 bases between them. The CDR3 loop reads CATSSSSVDYEQYF. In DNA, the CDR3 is TGTGCCACCAGCAGTTCTAGCGTAGACTACGAGCAGTACTTC.

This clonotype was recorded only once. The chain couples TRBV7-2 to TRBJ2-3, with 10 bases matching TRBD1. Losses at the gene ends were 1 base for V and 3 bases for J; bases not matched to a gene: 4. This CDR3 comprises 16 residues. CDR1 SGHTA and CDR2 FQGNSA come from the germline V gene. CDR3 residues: CASSLDLDRGTDTQYF. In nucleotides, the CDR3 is TGTGCCAGCAGCTTAGACCTGGACAGGGGGACAGATACGCAGTATTTT.

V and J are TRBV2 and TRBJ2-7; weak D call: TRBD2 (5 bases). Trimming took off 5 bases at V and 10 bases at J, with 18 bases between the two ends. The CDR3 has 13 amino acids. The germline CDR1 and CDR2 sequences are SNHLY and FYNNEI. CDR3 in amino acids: CASSLLGEVGQYF. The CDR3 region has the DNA TGTGCCAGCAGTCTCCTCGGGGAAGTTGGCCAGTACTTC.